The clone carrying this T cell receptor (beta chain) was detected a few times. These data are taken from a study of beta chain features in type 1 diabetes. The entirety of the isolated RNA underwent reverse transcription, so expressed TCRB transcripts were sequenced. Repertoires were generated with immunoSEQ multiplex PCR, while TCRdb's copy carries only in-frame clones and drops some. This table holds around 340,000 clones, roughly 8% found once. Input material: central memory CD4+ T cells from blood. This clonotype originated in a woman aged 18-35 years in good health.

CDR3 amino acids: CASSLGVGSSYNEQFF. DNA for the CDR3: TGTGCCAGCAGCTTAGGGGTGGGGAGCTCCTACAATGAGCAGTTCTTC. The chain joins TRBV7-9 to TRBJ2-1, with D perhaps matching TRBD2 (5 bases). V was clipped by 1 base and J by 0 bases, with 10 bases between them. The CDR3 is 16 amino acids. CDR1 is SEHNR, CDR2 FQNEAQ, per germline (reference sequence).